Below, 30 T cell receptor beta chains from the same sample are listed, as sequenced in a study of neurological immune-mediated disorders (dated by TCRdb to between 2017 and 2020). The library was generated by 5' RACE. TCRdb lists the instrument as Illumina HiSeq 2500. Starting from the raw public reads, TCRdb applied fastp trimming at Q25, assembled clones with MiXCR and retained in-frame beta chains. Each CDR3 protein appears once, grouped with its most common genes and DNA. Recorded for this sample are about 43,000 distinct CDR3 sequences; about 12% of them occurred a single time. The ten most abundant clones make up around 1.3% of the sample. Sequencing was carried out using PBMCs. The receptors shown here come from a female donor in good health.

This clonotype was counted at least ten times. V gene TRBV7-8 combines with J gene TRBJ1-4; D uncertain. This CDR3 spans 14 amino acids. Germline lookup yields CDR1 SGHVS and CDR2 FQNEAQ. Trimming pared 5 bases from V and 3 bases from J, leaving 10 bases between. CDR3 sequence reads: CASSVASPNEKLFF. CDR3 sequence (DNA): TGTGCCAGCAGCGTCGCCAGCCCTAATGAAAAACTGTTTTTT.

This clonotype was recorded many times. The chain uses TRBV5-1 and TRBJ1-1, with D maybe TRBD1 (6 bases). V was cut by 4 bases and J by 11 bases, with 12 bases left in between. Germline CDR1 reads SGHRS; CDR2 reads YFSETQ. The CDR3 runs to 11 residues. CDR3 DNA: TGCGCCAGCAGCGCGCAAGGGGGGGCTTTCTTT. It codes for CASSAQGGAFF.

This clonotype was detected many times. V usage is TRBV12-3 or TRBV12-4 and J usage is TRBJ1-1; D is perhaps TRBD1 (6 bases). CDR3 length: 16 amino acids. The ends were cut back, 2 bases at V and 0 bases at J, with 13 bases in the middle. CDR3 nucleotides: TGTGCCAGCAGTTTACGGGCAGGGGCTATGAACACTGAAGCTTTCTTT. It encodes CASSLRAGAMNTEAFF.

This clonotype showed up many times. V and J are TRBV2 and TRBJ1-2; no clear D gene. Germline CDR1 and CDR2: SNHLY and FYNNEI. Trimming cost V 1 base and J 10 bases, with 22 bases left between them. The CDR3 contains 16 residues. The CDR3 loop reads CASSEGLSGRLNAYTF. The CDR3 coding sequence is TGTGCCAGCAGTGAAGGCCTTTCGGGGAGACTGAATGCCTACACCTTC.

This clonotype showed up many times. V and J are TRBV24-1 and TRBJ1-6, with D unresolved. This CDR3 has 14 residues. CDR1 KGHDR and CDR2 SFDVKD come from the germline V gene. The ends were cut back, 3 bases at V and 7 bases at J, with 9 bases in the middle. CDR3 residues: CATSDRFWNSPLHF. CDR3 DNA: TGTGCCACCAGTGATCGGTTTTGGAATTCACCCCTCCACTTT.

The V and J genes are TRBV15 and TRBJ2-1; D not certain. The germline V gene has CDR1 LNHNV and CDR2 YYDKDF (reference sequence). CDR3 size: 12 residues. The V end was cut by 5 bases, the J end by 8 bases, with 10 bases between. CDR3 nucleotides: TGTGCCACCAGCGGCCTCGAGGATGAGCAGTTCTTC. This codes for CATSGLEDEQFF.

This clonotype was detected ten times or more. This rearrangement joins TRBV5-1 to TRBJ2-7, with TRBD1 identical over 7 bases. The J segment lost 1 base and the V segment lost 1 base, leaving 5 bases of the junction unmatched. The germline V gene has CDR1 SGHRS and CDR2 YFSETQ. CDR3 length equals 15 residues. CDR3 loop: CASSLLATGSYEQYF. As DNA, the CDR3 is TGCGCCAGCAGCTTGCTCGCGACAGGGTCCTACGAGCAGTACTTC.

This clonotype has ten or more counts. The chain uses TRBV10-3 and TRBJ1-5, with 7 bases aligning to TRBD1. CDR1 and CDR2 from the germline V gene are ENHRY and SYGVKD. CDR3 size: 14 residues. The trim removed 3 bases at V and 7 bases at J, leaving 6 bases unmatched. CDR3 loop: CAISEQQGNQPQHF. In DNA, the CDR3 is TGTGCCATCAGTGAACAACAGGGGAACCAGCCCCAGCATTTT.

This clonotype has ten or more counts. V gene TRBV18 combines with J gene TRBJ1-4; TRBD1 matches 9 bases. Germline-derived CDR1 and CDR2 are KGHSH and LQKENI. CDR3 length equals 14 residues. V gave up 3 bases and J gave up 7 bases; unmatched junction bases: 3. The CDR3 DNA reads TGTGCCAGCTCACCCCGGGACAGGGTTGAAAAACTGTTTTTT. This codes for CASSPRDRVEKLFF. The complete variable domain, with remaining parts taken from reference TRBV18 and TRBJ1-4, reads NAGVMQNPRHLVRRRGQEARLRCSPMKGHSHVYWYRQLPEEGLKFMVYLQKENIIDESGMPKERFSAEFPKEGPSILRIQQVVRGDSAAYFCASSPRDRVEKLFFGSGTQLSVL.

The chain employs TRBV20-1 and TRBJ2-5; D is undetermined. CDR3 size: 12 residues. CDR1 and CDR2 from the germline V gene are DFQATT and SNEGSKA (reference sequence). The V gene lost 6 bases and the J gene lost 2 bases, with 10 bases spanning the gap. The chain's CDR3 is CSAVARQETQYF. DNA for the CDR3: TGCAGTGCGGTTGCGCGGCAAGAGACCCAGTACTTC.

This clonotype appeared many times. The chain links TRBV12-3 or TRBV12-4 to TRBJ1-6; D not resolved. V was clipped by 6 bases and J by 9 bases, with 15 bases between them. The CDR3 sequence is 14 residues long. DNA for the CDR3: TGTGCCAGCAGCCTCACTGACATTCCTTCACCCCTCCACTTT. Translated, it gives CASSLTDIPSPLHF.

This clonotype was seen ten or more times. V is TRBV3-1 and J is TRBJ2-7, with 10 nucleotides matching TRBD2. The CDR3 covers 14 residues. J gave up 9 bases and V 2 bases, and 7 bases lay outside the gene matches. The germline V gene has CDR1 LGHDT and CDR2 YNNKEL (reference sequence). The CDR3: CASSQPSGGAAQYF. The CDR3 DNA follows: TGTGCCAGCAGCCAACCCAGCGGGGGGGCAGCGCAGTACTTC.

There are many counts of this clonotype. CDR3 residues: CSPTQGRSEAFF. The DNA for the CDR3 is TGCAGTCCCACACAGGGGAGGAGTGAAGCTTTCTTT. V is TRBV20-1 and J is TRBJ1-1; TRBD1 matches 7 bases. Germline trimming cut 8 bases from V and 7 bases from J; bases unmatched to any gene: 10. CDR1 and CDR2 from the germline V gene are DFQATT and SNEGSKA (reference sequence). The CDR3 is made up of 12 amino acids.

The V and J genes are TRBV6-1 and TRBJ1-4; TRBD1 matches 11 bases. V lost 4 bases, J lost 8 bases, and 6 bases stayed unmatched. CDR1 and CDR2 (germline): MNHNS, SASEGT. The CDR3 is made up of 15 amino acids. DNA of the CDR3: TGTGCCAGCAGTGCGGACAGGGGGCTTCGAGAAAAACTGTTTTTT. It specifies CASSADRGLREKLFF.

This clonotype was observed at least ten times. Compared with germline, one end of the junction differs, possibly owing to a read error. The chain carries TRBV3-1 and TRBJ2-3, with a tentative D call TRBD2 (5 bases). This CDR3 comprises 16 residues. Germline lookup yields CDR1 LGHDT and CDR2 YNNKEL (reference sequence). The CDR3 coding sequence is TGTGCCAGCAGCCCCTATCGAGACTCGACTCGGGATACGCTGTATTTT. This translates into CASSPYRDSTRDTLYF.

At least ten counts were recorded for this clonotype. V gene TRBV3-1 combines with J gene TRBJ1-2; 7 nucleotides agree with TRBD1. There are 13 residues in the CDR3. Trimming cost V 1 base and J 7 bases; bases outside gene matches: 3. Germline values: CDR1 LGHDT, CDR2 YNNKEL (reference sequence). Here the CDR3 DNA reads TGTGCCAGCAGCCAAGGACAGGGTGCTGGCTACACCTTC. Protein sequence: CASSQGQGAGYTF.

Many counts were recorded for this clonotype. This rearrangement joins TRBV19 to TRBJ1-6; D gene uncertain. The germline gives CDR1 LNHDA, CDR2 SQIVND (reference sequence). V lost 6 bases and J 7 bases, leaving 16 bases between the germline ends. CDR3 length equals 15 residues. This chain's CDR3 is CASSLTGEWNSPLHF. The CDR3 DNA reads TGTGCCAGTAGCCTCACGGGTGAGTGGAATTCACCCCTCCACTTT.

This clonotype was seen ten or more times. This chain joins TRBV7-9 and TRBJ2-1; 12 nucleotides align to TRBD2. The germline V gene has CDR1 SEHNR and CDR2 FQNEAQ (reference sequence). This CDR3 has 17 residues. V trimming: 3 bases; J trimming: 1 base; junction bases outside the gene matches: 4. The CDR3 sequence: CASSFSLAGGSYNEQFF. The CDR3 bases are TGTGCCAGCAGCTTTAGTCTAGCGGGAGGGTCCTACAATGAGCAGTTCTTC. Full variable domain (outside the CDR3, taken from reference TRBV7-9 and TRBJ2-1): DTGVSQNPRHKITKRGQNVTFRCDPISEHNRLYWYRQTLGQGPEFLTYFQNEAQLEKSRLLSDRFSAERPKGSFSTLEIQRTEQGDSAMYLCASSFSLAGGSYNEQFFGPGTRLTVL.

By sample share, this clonotype is medium-sized. This chain connects TRBV12-3 or TRBV12-4 to TRBJ2-1; D call uncertain. V gave up 4 bases and J gave up 7 bases, with 5 bases separating them. This CDR3 contains 11 residues. The CDR3 region is CASSSRNEQFF. The DNA of the CDR3 is TGTGCCAGCAGTTCCCGGAATGAGCAGTTCTTC.

This clonotype was recorded at least ten times. The chain has TRBV5-1 and TRBJ2-5; D may be TRBD1 (7 bases). V lost 3 bases, J lost 7 bases, and 13 bases lay in between. CDR3 length equals 13 residues. Germline CDR1 SGHRS, CDR2 YFSETQ. CDR3 in amino acids: CASSSQGTRTQYF. The CDR3 bases are TGCGCCAGCAGCTCACAGGGGACTCGGACCCAGTACTTC.

This clonotype was detected many times. J is TRBJ2-7 and V is TRBV7-2, with no clear D. CDR1 and CDR2 from the germline V gene are SGHTA and FQGNSA. V shed 5 bases and J shed 3 bases, with 11 bases lying between them. The CDR3 runs 13 residues. This CDR3 reads CASSRVNNYEQYF. In nucleotides, the CDR3 is TGTGCCAGCAGCCGGGTTAATAACTACGAGCAGTACTTC. Drawing the rest from reference TRBV7-2 and TRBJ2-7, the complete variable domain is GAGVSQSPSNKVTEKGKDVELRCDPISGHTALYWYRQSLGQGLEFLIYFQGNSAPDKSGLPSDRFSAERTGGSVSTLTIQRTQQEDSAVYLCASSRVNNYEQYFGPGTRLTVT.

Worth noting for this clonotype: Possible read error: a much larger clone is one base away. The chain carries TRBV18 and TRBJ2-3; D is ambiguous. V was trimmed by 4 bases and J by 3 bases, leaving 5 bases between them. The CDR3 has 12 residues. Germline V lookup: CDR1 KGHSH, CDR2 LQKENI. The CDR3 spells CASSQPTDTQYF. The CDR3 nucleotides read TGTGCCAGCTCACAACCGACAGATACGCAGTATTTT.

As concerns this clonotype: Here the CDR3 omits its conserved ending phenylalanine or tryptophan, so a read error is the likely source. The chain carries TRBV29-1 and TRBJ2-5; the match to TRBD1 covers 7 bases. Germline V gene lookup returns CDR1 SQVTM and CDR2 ANQGSEA. CDR3 length: 14 amino acids. The CDR3 is CRARGGGSQETQYL. For the CDR3, the DNA is TGCAGAGCCCGAGGGGGCGGGTCTCAAGAGACCCAGTACTTA.

This clonotype has a count of ten or more. The V gene is TRBV27, the J gene TRBJ1-2; 9 positions match TRBD1. CDR3 length: 13 amino acids. CDR1 and CDR2 from the germline V gene are MNHEY and SMNVEV (reference sequence). The V segment lost 6 bases and the J segment 6 bases; nucleotides outside the gene matches: 5. CDR3 loop: CASSSRQGDGYTF. The DNA of the CDR3 is TGTGCCAGCAGCTCCAGACAGGGGGATGGCTACACCTTC.

This clonotype was recorded many times. This chain links TRBV6-6 with TRBJ2-7; D is undetermined. Germline loops: CDR1 MNHNY, CDR2 SVGAGI (reference sequence). The CDR3 is 10 amino acids. Between the trimmed V and J ends, which lost 2 bases and 5 bases, there was a span of 1 base. CDR3 in amino acids: CASSYNEQYF. The CDR3 nucleotides are TGTGCCAGCAGTTACAACGAGCAGTACTTC.

The chain couples TRBV3-1 to TRBJ1-4; 8 bases agree with TRBD1. The CDR3 length is 17 residues. J lost 5 bases, V lost 1 base, and 9 bases had no gene match. Germline lookup yields CDR1 LGHDT and CDR2 YNNKEL (reference sequence). DNA of the CDR3: TGTGCCAGCAGCCAAGGTATACTCGGGACAGGAAATGAAAAACTGTTTTTT. It is translated as CASSQGILGTGNEKLFF.

J is TRBJ2-1 and V is TRBV28; the D gene is possibly TRBD1 (5 bases). Looked up from germline, CDR1 is MDHEN and CDR2 is SYDVKM. Trimming took 4 bases from V and 6 from J, leaving 13 bases between them. This CDR3 is 14 amino acids long. The CDR3 bases are TGTGCCAGCAGTTCTCCAGGGAACCGCAATGAGCAGTTCTTC. This encodes CASSSPGNRNEQFF.

Worth noting for this clonotype: This may be a read error, as it is one base from a much larger clone. The genes are TRBV7-6 and TRBJ1-1; D possibly corresponds to TRBD1 (5 bases). The CDR3 sequence is 15 residues long. From germline, CDR1 is SGHVS and CDR2 FNYEAQ. CDR3 residues: CAISLSTGTGVEAFF. CDR3 nucleotides: TGTGCCATCAGCTTGTCCACCGGGACCGGTGTCGAAGCTTTCTTT.

The sample holds many counts of this clonotype. The chain has TRBV24-1 and TRBJ2-1; perhaps D is TRBD1 or TRBD2 (5 bases each). The germline V gene encodes CDR1 KGHDR and CDR2 SFDVKD. V dropped 4 bases and J dropped 3 bases, with 12 bases sitting between them. The CDR3 loop spans 15 amino acids. The CDR3 loop is CATSDPGTLYNEQFF. CDR3 nucleotide sequence: TGTGCCACCAGTGACCCCGGGACCCTCTACAATGAGCAGTTCTTC.

This clonotype occurred many times. The genes are TRBV28 and TRBJ2-5; D is possibly TRBD1 (6 bases). The CDR3 is 15 amino acids. The germline gives CDR1 MDHEN, CDR2 SYDVKM. Deletions cut 3 bases from V and 2 bases from J, with 13 bases between. The CDR3 is CASSLTGGGQETQYF. CDR3 nucleotides: TGTGCCAGCAGTTTGACAGGAGGAGGTCAAGAGACCCAGTACTTC. The full variable domain, in which reference TRBV28 and TRBJ2-5 provide the parts outside the CDR3, is DVKVTQSSRYLVKRTGEKVFLECVQDMDHENMFWYRQDPGLGLRLIYFSYDVKMKEKGDIPEGYSVSREKKERFSLILESASTNQTSMYLCASSLTGGGQETQYFGPGTRLLVL.